This TCR beta chain was recorded in a study of cytomegalovirus exposure and HLA in healthy donors. General study results and limits: Sequencing likely generated an artifact that appeared as a cluster of highly shared sequence variants. Donor immune exposure was known only as CMV serostatus. Reported performance of the classifier showed diagnosis of cytomegalovirus status with high specificity and sensitivity. Earlier findings revealed that most TCR beta V segments proved productive either about 87% or about 30% of the time.

Worth noting for this clone: Its target is unknown.

The primer mix had 60 Vbeta and 13 Jbeta primers. Generated by immunoSEQ multiplex PCR, the TCRdb table keeps only in-frame clones and is missing some. Of around 170,000 clones in the sample, about three quarters were seen once. The CDR3 totals 13 residues. Trimming left V 0 bases short and J 7 bases short, with 12 bases between. In germline, CDR1 is GTSNPN, CDR2 SVGIG (reference sequence). The chain recombines TRBV30 with TRBJ1-1; D may be TRBD1 (6 bases). Sequenced sample: PBMCs. The sequence derives from a woman in her thirties or forties in good health and CMV-seropositive. As DNA, the CDR3 is TGTGCCTGGAGTGTACTTGTAGGGGGTGAAGCTTTCTTT. Translated: CAWSVLVGGEAFF.